Presented here are 24 T cell receptor beta chains from one specimen sequenced in a study of shared clonotypes between healthy human individuals. Sequenced by immunoSEQ multiplex PCR; TCRdb stores in-frame clones only, minus some. The sample records roughly 2 million clones, 90% to 95% being singletons. The sample consisted of naive CD4+ T cells sorted from blood. This sample's subset: CD45RA+ positively selected. The receptors originated from a man aged 18 to 29 in good health.

As to this clone: Other nucleotide sequences from this sample produce the same CDR3. The V and J genes are TRBV6-5 and TRBJ2-5; tentative D call: TRBD1 (6 bases). The V end lost 6 bases, the J end lost 5 bases, and 13 bases lay between the germline ends. Germline V CDR1 and CDR2: MNHEY, SVGAGI. The CDR3 totals 13 residues. The CDR3 DNA follows: TGTGCCAGCAGCAGGACAGTTCGGGAGACCCAGTACTTC. Translated, it gives CASSRTVRETQYF.

This chain links TRBV5-6 with TRBJ2-5; 13 bases line up with TRBD2. The CDR3 totals 16 residues. V was clipped by 4 bases and J by 0 bases; unmatched bases: 3. Germline V lookup: CDR1 SGHDT, CDR2 YYEEEE. The CDR3: CASSRTSGGHQETQYF. DNA of the CDR3: TGTGCCAGCAGCCGGACTAGCGGGGGACACCAAGAGACCCAGTACTTC.

V is TRBV5-1 and J is TRBJ2-6, with D perhaps matching TRBD1 (6 bases). Trimming removed 0 bases at V and 2 bases at J, with 6 bases between. CDR1 SGHRS and CDR2 YFSETQ come from the germline V gene. The CDR3 is 15 amino acids. The CDR3 loop is CASSLGQAGANVLTF. The CDR3 region has the DNA TGCGCCAGCAGCTTGGGACAGGCTGGGGCCAACGTCCTGACTTTC.

For this clone: Other DNA sequences from this sample encode an identical CDR3 as well. V gene TRBV29-1 combines with J gene TRBJ2-7, with a tentative D call TRBD2 (5 bases). From germline, CDR1 is SQVTM and CDR2 ANQGSEA. The CDR3 covers 11 residues. V lost 6 bases to trimming and J lost 1 base, with 7 bases between them. The CDR3 loop reads CSVRGSYEQYF. The CDR3 DNA sequence: TGCAGCGTAAGAGGGTCCTACGAGCAGTACTTC.

The CDR3 DNA is TGCGCCAGCATCGGGGACTGGCAAGAGACCCAGTACTTC. It is translated as CASIGDWQETQYF. The chain recombines TRBV5-1 with TRBJ2-5, with D possibly matching TRBD2 (6 bases). V gave up 6 bases and J gave up 2 bases, with 11 bases separating them. Germline V gene sequence: CDR1 SGHRS, CDR2 YFSETQ. The CDR3 spans 13 residues.

The genes are TRBV5-6 and TRBJ2-7; unclear D gene. Trimming took off 1 base at V and 0 bases at J, with 8 bases between the two ends. The germline V gene encodes CDR1 SGHDT and CDR2 YYEEEE. CDR3 size: 14 residues. CDR3 in amino acids: CASSLQPNSYEQYF. The CDR3 bases are TGTGCCAGCAGCTTGCAGCCCAACTCCTACGAGCAGTACTTC.

The genes are TRBV2 and TRBJ1-3; D gene ambiguous. The ends were cut back, 6 bases at V and 3 bases at J, with 15 bases in the middle. CDR3 length: 15 amino acids. CDR1 SNHLY and CDR2 FYNNEI come from the germline V gene. CDR3 nucleotide sequence: TGTGCCAGCAGCTCTCTTCGGGCAGTTGGAAACACCATATATTTT. It translates to CASSSLRAVGNTIYF. Full variable domain (missing parts from reference TRBV2 and TRBJ1-3): EPEVTQTPSHQVTQMGQEVILRCVPISNHLYFYWYRQILGQKVEFLVSFYNNEISEKSEIFDDQFSVERPDGSNFTLKIRSTKLEDSAMYFCASSSLRAVGNTIYFGEGSWLTVV.

In regard to this clone: Additional DNA sequences in this sample encode the identical CDR3. V is TRBV5-1 and J is TRBJ2-2; D is perhaps TRBD1 (5 bases). Trimming removed 0 bases at V and 1 base at J, with 7 bases between. Germline CDR1 SGHRS, CDR2 YFSETQ. The CDR3 loop spans 15 amino acids. The CDR3 DNA reads as TGCGCCAGCAGCTTGGCCCAGGGGAACACCGGGGAGCTGTTTTTT. Protein sequence: CASSLAQGNTGELFF.

This clone was found once. This chain joins TRBV5-4 and TRBJ2-5; TRBD2 aligns across 16 bases. V was clipped by 4 bases and J by 2 bases; unmatched bases: 8. CDR3 length: 18 amino acids. Germline loops: CDR1 SGHNT, CDR2 YYREEE (reference sequence). The CDR3 bases are TGTGCCAGCAGCAAGGGACTAGCGGGAGGGGGTCAACAAGAGACCCAGTACTTC. Amino acids: CASSKGLAGGGQQETQYF.

The chain uses TRBV5-4 and TRBJ1-1; TRBD1 is a possible D gene (5 bases). CDR1 is SGHNT and CDR2 is YYREEE in the germline V gene (reference sequence). This CDR3 has 15 residues. The germline V and J ends were trimmed by 2 bases and 4 bases, with 15 bases remaining between them. The CDR3 sequence: CASSLPTRGGTEAFF. CDR3 bases: TGTGCCAGCAGCTTACCTACCCGGGGGGGCACTGAAGCTTTCTTT.

The genes are TRBV7-3 and TRBJ2-3; 7 bases are shared with TRBD1. CDR1 is SGHTA and CDR2 is FQGTGA in the germline V gene. The CDR3 contains 14 residues. With V trimmed by 5 bases and J by 4 bases, 6 bases remained unmatched. The CDR3 loop is CASSPGTAADTQYF. The CDR3 coding sequence is TGTGCCAGCAGCCCAGGGACAGCGGCAGATACGCAGTATTTT.

V and J are TRBV28 and TRBJ1-2; 7 bases line up with TRBD1. This CDR3 is 13 amino acids long. The J segment lost 6 bases and the V segment lost 7 bases, leaving 8 bases of the junction unmatched. From germline, CDR1 is MDHEN and CDR2 SYDVKM. CDR3 coding DNA: TGTGCCAGCATCGACTGGCAGGGGGATGGCTACACCTTC. This translates into CASIDWQGDGYTF.

The CDR3 here is CAWSLGARGEQYF. DNA of the CDR3: TGTGCCTGGAGTTTAGGGGCCCGGGGCGAGCAGTACTTC. V gene TRBV30 combines with J gene TRBJ2-7; D tentatively reads TRBD1 or TRBD2 (5 bases each). CDR1 and CDR2 from the germline V gene are GTSNPN and SVGIG (reference sequence). Trimming shortened V by 2 bases and J by 6 bases, and 14 bases separated the two germline ends. This CDR3 has 13 amino acids.

This chain connects TRBV11-2 to TRBJ2-7; D is undetermined. V was shortened by 5 bases and J by 5 bases, with 7 bases between the two germline ends. CDR1 and CDR2 (germline): SGHAT, FQNNGV. There are 11 residues in the CDR3. CDR3 protein: CASSPHNEQYF. The DNA of the CDR3 is TGTGCCAGCAGCCCCCACAACGAGCAGTACTTC. The full variable domain, rest sourced from reference TRBV11-2 and TRBJ2-7, is EAGVAQSPRYKIIEKRQSVAFWCNPISGHATLYWYQQILGQGPKLLIQFQNNGVVDDSQLPKDRFSAERLKGVDSTLKIQPAKLEDSAVYLCASSPHNEQYFGPGTRLTVT.

The chain uses TRBV5-1 and TRBJ2-1; 12 nucleotides line up with TRBD2. Germline V gene lookup returns CDR1 SGHRS and CDR2 YFSETQ. The CDR3 totals 18 residues. V dropped 2 bases and J dropped 0; count of bases not matched to a gene: 6. The CDR3: CASSFWTSGAASYNEQFF. The CDR3 DNA reads as TGCGCCAGCAGCTTTTGGACTAGCGGGGCCGCCTCCTACAATGAGCAGTTCTTC.

The CDR3 spells CSVELTGPSGQYF. CDR3 in DNA: TGCAGCGTTGAGCTTACAGGGCCGTCGGGGCAGTACTTC. This chain links TRBV29-1 with TRBJ2-7; tentatively, D is TRBD1 (6 bases). The CDR3 is 13 amino acids. Trimming stripped 3 bases from V and 9 bases from J, with 18 bases between. Germline V gene data show CDR1 as SQVTM and CDR2 as ANQGSEA.

This clone was picked up one time. The sample holds other DNA sequences that translate to the same CDR3. V and J are TRBV18 and TRBJ1-1; D gene ambiguous. The V gene lost 1 base and the J gene lost 2 bases, with 8 bases spanning the gap. The CDR3 runs to 14 residues. Germline loops: CDR1 KGHSH, CDR2 LQKENI. The DNA of the CDR3 is TGTGCCAGCTCACCACTGGCTGCTAACACTGAAGCTTTCTTT. Translating it yields CASSPLAANTEAFF.

This clone was counted a single time. V is TRBV5-1 and J is TRBJ1-1, with TRBD1 matching 9 bases. CDR3 length equals 14 residues. The V segment lost 4 bases and the J segment 5 bases; nucleotides outside the gene matches: 6. CDR1 is SGHRS and CDR2 is YFSETQ in the germline V gene. Here the CDR3 reads CASSRTGVGTEAFF. The CDR3 nucleotides read TGCGCCAGCAGCCGGACAGGGGTAGGGACTGAAGCTTTCTTT.

This sequence joins TRBV19 and TRBJ1-6; 10 nucleotides match TRBD1. The ends lost 1 base at V and 7 bases at J; junction bases unmatched: 7. The CDR3 loop spans 17 amino acids. The germline CDR1 and CDR2 sequences are LNHDA and SQIVND (reference sequence). DNA of the CDR3: TGTGCCAGTAGTATAGTTCTCGGGACAGGGGCCAATTCACCCCTCCACTTT. Protein product: CASSIVLGTGANSPLHF.

The chain recombines TRBV18 with TRBJ2-1; 7 nucleotides agree with TRBD2. The J segment lost 0 bases and the V segment lost 1 base, leaving 3 bases of the junction unmatched. The CDR3 consists of 16 residues. Germline V gene sequence: CDR1 KGHSH, CDR2 LQKENI. CDR3 amino acids: CASSPLSGSSYNEQFF. The CDR3 coding sequence is TGTGCCAGCTCACCACTTAGCGGGTCCTCCTACAATGAGCAGTTCTTC.

The chain recombines TRBV29-1 with TRBJ2-5; 10 bases map to TRBD1. Trimming took 4 bases from V and 3 from J; bases not matched to a gene: 5. The CDR3 runs to 14 residues. The germline CDR1 and CDR2 sequences are SQVTM and ANQGSEA. CDR3 amino acids: CSVVPGQGKETQYF. CDR3 DNA: TGCAGCGTTGTCCCGGGACAGGGGAAAGAGACCCAGTACTTC.

The V call is TRBV18, the J call TRBJ1-1; TRBD1 aligns across 7 bases. Germline values: CDR1 KGHSH, CDR2 LQKENI. The CDR3 covers 12 residues. The junction had 1 base not matched to a gene; V was cut back by 3 bases and J by 6 bases. The DNA for the CDR3 is TGTGCCAGCTCACCGACAGGGCCTGAAGCTTTCTTT. This sequence encodes CASSPTGPEAFF.

A note on this clone: One end of the junction does not line up with germline, which may come from a read error. The gene calls are TRBV19 and TRBJ2-2; TRBD1 or TRBD2 may be the D gene (6 bases each). Germline V gene data show CDR1 as LNHDA and CDR2 as SQIVND (reference sequence). The CDR3 has 15 residues. CDR3 coding DNA: TGTGCCAGTAGTATTCCGGGGGCGAAGACCGGGGAGCTGTTTTTT. It is translated as CASSIPGAKTGELFF.

This chain joins TRBV13 and TRBJ2-7, with 7 bases fitting TRBD2. From germline, CDR1 is PRHDT and CDR2 FYEKMQ (reference sequence). The CDR3 is 13 amino acids. CDR3 sequence (DNA): TGTGCTTCCGGTAGCGGGTCCTCCTACGAGCAGTACTTC. Residues: CASGSGSSYEQYF.